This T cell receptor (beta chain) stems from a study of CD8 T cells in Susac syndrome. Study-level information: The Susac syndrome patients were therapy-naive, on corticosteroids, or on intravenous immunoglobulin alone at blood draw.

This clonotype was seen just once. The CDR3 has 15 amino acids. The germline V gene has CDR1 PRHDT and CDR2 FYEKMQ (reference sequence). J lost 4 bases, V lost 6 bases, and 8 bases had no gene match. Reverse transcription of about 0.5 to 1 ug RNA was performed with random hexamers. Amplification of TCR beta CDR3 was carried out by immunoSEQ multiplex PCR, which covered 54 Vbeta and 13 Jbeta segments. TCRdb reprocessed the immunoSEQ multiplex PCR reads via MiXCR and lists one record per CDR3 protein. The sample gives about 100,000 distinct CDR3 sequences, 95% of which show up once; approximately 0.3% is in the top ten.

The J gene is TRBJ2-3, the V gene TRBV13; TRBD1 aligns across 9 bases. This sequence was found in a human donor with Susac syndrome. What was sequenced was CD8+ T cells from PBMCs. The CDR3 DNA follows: TGTGCCAGCAGTGCCGGGACAGGGCTCCCAGATACGCAGTATTTT. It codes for CASSAGTGLPDTQYF.